This passage covers 14 T cell receptor beta chains from one sample sequenced in a study of cytomegalovirus exposure and HLA in healthy donors. PCR involved 60 Vbeta and 13 Jbeta primers. Assay used: immunoSEQ multiplex PCR; TCRdb lists only in-frame clones, some missing. The sample records over 150,000 clones, roughly 85% being singletons. The sample comprised PBMCs. The receptors derive from a boy younger than 10 in good health and CMV-seronegative.

Turning to this clone: An end of the junction differs from the germline gene, which may be a read error. J is TRBJ2-5 and V is TRBV10-3; TRBD1 matches 7 bases. Germline loops: CDR1 ENHRY, CDR2 SYGVKD. CDR3 length: 12 amino acids. The CDR3 sequence: CATQDRQEAQYF. Here the CDR3 DNA reads TGTGCCACCCAGGACAGGCAAGAGGCCCAGTACTTC.

The chain links TRBV5-5 to TRBJ2-1, with 9 bases identical to TRBD1. The CDR3 spans 14 residues. Germline V gives CDR1 SGHKS, CDR2 YYEKEE (reference sequence). Unmatched junction bases numbered 4, after V lost 0 bases and J lost 9 bases. CDR3 loop: CASSLDRGPGEQFF. In nucleotides, the CDR3 is TGTGCCAGCAGCTTGGACAGGGGGCCGGGTGAGCAGTTCTTC. The full variable domain, completed using reference TRBV5-5 and TRBJ2-1, is DAGVTQSPTHLIKTRGQQVTLRCSPISGHKSVSWYQQVLGQGPQFIFQYYEKEERGRGNFPDRFSARQFPNYSSELNVNALLLGDSALYLCASSLDRGPGEQFFGPGTRLTVL.

The chain is built from TRBV12-5 and TRBJ2-1; 7 bases are shared with TRBD2. Germline values: CDR1 LGHNT, CDR2 FRNRAP. After removal of 2 bases from V and 10 bases from J, the junction contained 8 bases not matched to a gene. The CDR3 extends over 14 amino acids. CDR3 loop: CASGLIGTTREQFF. The CDR3 region has the DNA TGTGCTAGTGGTTTGATCGGGACTACAAGGGAGCAGTTCTTC.

The chain links TRBV6-5 to TRBJ2-5; D may be TRBD2 (6 bases). CDR1 is MNHEY and CDR2 is SVGAGI in the germline V gene. There are 14 residues in the CDR3. V lost 11 bases to trimming and J lost 5 bases, with 21 bases between them. For the CDR3, the DNA is TGTGCCGTTGGGATCGGGACTGGGGCTGAGACCCAGTACTTC. This codes for CAVGIGTGAETQYF.

The V call is TRBV25-1, the J call TRBJ1-1, with TRBD1 identical over 9 bases. The junction had 7 bases not matched to a gene; V was cut back by 0 bases and J by 8 bases. The CDR3 loop spans 15 amino acids. Germline CDR1 reads MGHDK; CDR2 reads SYGVNS. This CDR3 is CASSEYGRQGGEAFF. As DNA, the CDR3 is TGTGCCAGCAGTGAATATGGGAGACAGGGGGGCGAAGCTTTCTTT.

CDR3 sequence (DNA): TGTGCCAGCAGTTTATGGGGGCTCAGTGGGGGGCAGCCCCAGCATTTT. Translated, it gives CASSLWGLSGGQPQHF. The chain combines TRBV28 with TRBJ1-5, with D possibly TRBD1 on 5 matching bases. The CDR3 runs 16 residues. Germline CDR1 reads MDHEN; CDR2 reads SYDVKM. Trimming pared 0 bases from V and 7 bases from J, leaving 16 bases between.

The gene calls are TRBV7-3 and TRBJ1-1; no reliable D call. This CDR3 has 13 residues. V lost 2 bases to trimming and J lost 3 bases, with 7 bases between them. The germline V gene encodes CDR1 SGHTA and CDR2 FQGTGA. Here the CDR3 DNA reads TGTGCCAGCAGCTTAGAGAGGGACACTGAAGCTTTCTTT. Protein sequence: CASSLERDTEAFF.

CDR3 sequence reads: CASRPVAAQGGWETQYF. The CDR3, as DNA: TGCGCCAGCAGACCCGTCGCAGCACAGGGCGGGTGGGAGACCCAGTACTTC. The rearrangement uses TRBV5-1 and TRBJ2-5; possibly TRBD1 for D (6 bases). Germline V gene sequence: CDR1 SGHRS, CDR2 YFSETQ. The V gene lost 5 bases and the J gene lost 5 bases, with 25 bases spanning the gap. The CDR3 has 17 residues.

Concerning this clone: Relative to the germline gene, one junction end is altered; a read error may explain this. The chain's CDR3 is CSSSSGLAGGGTDTQYF. The CDR3 DNA is TGTTCCAGCAGCTCCGGACTAGCGGGAGGGGGGACAGATACGCAGTATTTT. The V gene is TRBV7-9, the J gene TRBJ2-3, with TRBD2 matching over 15 bases. The length of the CDR3 is 17 residues. Germline V gene sequence: CDR1 SEHNR, CDR2 FQNEAQ (reference sequence).

V and J are TRBV15 and TRBJ1-1; D remains unclear. The CDR3 covers 15 residues. CDR1 is LNHNV and CDR2 is YYDKDF in the germline V gene (reference sequence). V was pared by 5 bases and J by 2 bases, with 15 bases between. CDR3 nucleotides: TGTGCCACCAGCGGCGGGTTGTCCGGAAACACTGAAGCTTTCTTT. Its translation is CATSGGLSGNTEAFF.

The J gene is TRBJ1-2, the V gene TRBV7-3, with 7 bases fitting TRBD1. The V gene's germline CDR1 is SGHTA and CDR2 FQGTGA. CDR3 length: 15 amino acids. Germline trimming cut 4 bases from V and 3 bases from J; bases unmatched to any gene: 8. The CDR3 sequence: CASSSSVGTDYGYTF. As DNA, the CDR3 is TGTGCCAGCAGCTCAAGTGTCGGGACAGACTATGGCTACACCTTC.

The rearrangement uses TRBV5-4 and TRBJ2-1, with TRBD2 matching over 12 bases. The CDR3 is 18 residues long. Germline V gene lookup returns CDR1 SGHNT and CDR2 YYREEE (reference sequence). The V segment lost 4 bases and the J segment 4 bases; nucleotides outside the gene matches: 12. The DNA of the CDR3 is TGTGCCAGCAGCGGGGGGGCTAGCGGGAGGGATCCTTACAATGAGCAGTTCTTC. Protein product: CASSGGASGRDPYNEQFF.

CDR3 sequence: CASRRDRFFEQYF. The DNA of the CDR3 is TGTGCCAGCAGGCGGGACAGGTTCTTCGAGCAGTACTTC. The chain has TRBV27 and TRBJ2-7; TRBD1 matches at 8 bases. In germline, CDR1 is MNHEY, CDR2 SMNVEV (reference sequence). Trimming cost V 6 bases and J 6 bases; bases outside gene matches: 7. This CDR3 is 13 amino acids long.

The rearrangement uses TRBV20-1 and TRBJ2-5; the D is unclear. The germline V gene has CDR1 DFQATT and CDR2 SNEGSKA (reference sequence). The germline V and J ends were trimmed by 3 bases and 9 bases, with 11 bases remaining between them. This CDR3 region has 11 residues. The CDR3 sequence: CSASSPAAQYF. As DNA, the CDR3 is TGCAGTGCTAGTAGCCCGGCCGCCCAGTACTTC.